The entry below describes one T cell receptor (beta chain). A Seattle source enrolled patients during active infection and followed them longitudinally. These data are taken from a study of blood T cell repertoires in COVID-19. As processed by the authors: Reference gene primers were amplified, and this amplification served to estimate nucleated cell counts. Method: immunoSEQ multiplex PCR; TCRdb's copy keeps in-frame clones and lacks some. That table furnishes V, J and clone size, whereas the DNA furnished D and trimming. The table records about 270,000 clones, more than 85% of them present only once. The CDR3 is 14 residues long. V was pared by 5 bases and J by 2 bases, with 12 bases between. Germline V gene sequence: CDR1 MNHEY, CDR2 SMNVEV (reference sequence).

The source material was peripheral blood. The chain couples TRBV27 to TRBJ1-2; D might be TRBD1 (6 bases). This clonotype was obtained from a person aged 18 to 30 with COVID-19, enrolled during active disease. The CDR3 is CASSRSGQNYGYTF. CDR3 DNA: TGTGCCAGCAGTCGATCCGGACAGAACTATGGCTACACCTTC.